Here is one T cell receptor beta chain with its context. By how much of the sample it makes up, this clone is medium-sized (0.01 to 0.1%). Its cognate antigen has yet to be identified. Nothing much larger sits one base from this clone, and base qualities are not available. Trimming removed 6 bases from V and 2 bases from J, leaving 13 bases between the germline ends. The CDR3, cysteine through phenylalanine, is 14 amino acids long. Only the CDR3 part of the read is kept: 42 bases, read in frame from the first base. Before undergoing thyroid surgery, none of the patients had been given any kind of treatment. The study retrospectively analysed patient clinical samples collected from about 2012 to 2019 using T-cell receptor beta sequencing. This record comes from a study of metastatic and nonmetastatic thyroid tumors (dated by TCRdb to about 2020). Background on the whole study: The researchers compared repertoires between peripheral blood samples and tumor or nodule tissue samples from patients with malignant or benign thyroid disease.

Overall study outcomes, separate from this receptor: In both blood and tumor samples, TCR beta diversity was reported to be significantly higher in malignant tumors than in benign nodules.

Receptors were amplified or captured by PCR. The data were produced on an Illumina HiSeq 4000. High-throughput sequencing was used to profile the CDR3 region of the TCR beta-chain in every patient. Processing in the source paper ran as follows. Drawing on CDR3 differences between clinicopathological groups, the researchers built a classifier meant to tell apart patients with distant-metastatic papillary thyroid cancer. The Shannon index was used to measure repertoire diversity, and the Morisita-Horn index was used to measure how similar tumor and blood repertoires were. TCRdb redid the processing of the public reads, applying fastp at Q25 and MiXCR, and retained in-frame beta chains. The authors' filters were not applied to this entry. The sample table contains 35,000 to 50,000 clones; only one count was recorded for approximately 28% of them. Clones ranked in the top ten supply 9.5% to 10% of the sample.

The receptor comes from a male donor with papillary thyroid cancer or a benign thyroid nodule (not recorded which). Some clones in this sample may be carry-over from other donors' samples. The source material was blood. This sequence uses TRBV12-3 or TRBV12-4 and TRBJ1-2; the D segment could be TRBD1, given 5 matching bases. In nucleotides, the sequence is TGTGCCAGCAGAATGGGACGAAACAACTATGGCTACACCTTC. Its protein is CASRMGRNNYGYTF.